A single TCR beta chain is shown here with its context. Its antigen remains unidentified. MiXCR, applied by TCRdb to the reads, yields one record per CDR3 protein. The table shows over 250,000 distinct CDR3 sequences, with roughly 24% occurring only once. The record originates from a study of T cell repertoires in cytomegalovirus infection. Whole-study findings and limits: Cumulative public TCR beta family frequency identified carriers of CMV plus the relevant HLA. HLA-C-restricted CMV-specific TCR beta clonotypes were dominant in the ex vivo response.

CDR1 is LNHDA, CDR2 SQIVND, per germline (reference sequence). Between the trimmed V and J ends, which lost 3 bases and 1 base, there was a span of 13 bases. The CDR3 runs to 16 residues. J is TRBJ2-4 and V is TRBV19; unclear D gene. Input material: PBMCs. This receptor was obtained from a human donor in good health (CMV status not recorded). Some clones in this sample may be carry-over from other donors' samples. The CDR3 here is CASSISYWIAKNIQYF. CDR3 DNA sequence: TGTGCCAGTAGTATTTCTTATTGGATTGCCAAAAACATTCAGTACTTC.